These T cell receptor beta chains were read from a single sample in a study of shared clonotypes between healthy human individuals. Libraries were prepared by immunoSEQ multiplex PCR; TCRdb keeps only in-frame clonotypes and omits some of them. The repertoire consists of nearly 1 million clones, with approximately 80% occurring once and the leading ten covering over 1.3%. The sequenced sample consisted of memory CD4+ T cells sorted from blood. The source is a man aged 18 to 35 in good health. Both conserved end residues are part of each CDR3. The D gene is left open where the match is weak. Part of the rows lack a size; the others show once, few, many or a class for expanded clones.

>TRBJ1-5|-|TRBV15|-
CATSRDRDQPQHF
TGTGCCACCAGCAGAGACAGGGATCAGCCCCAGCATTTT
>TRBJ2-7|TRBD1|TRBV15|once
CATSPRVGQGNFYEQYF
TGTGCCACCAGCCCCCGGGTGGGACAGGGGAATTTCTACGAGCAGTACTTC
>TRBJ2-7|-|TRBV7-6|-
CASSLNDGYEQYF
TGTGCCAGCAGCTTAAATGACGGTTACGAGCAGTACTTC
>TRBJ2-1|TRBD2|TRBV11-2|many
CASSSTGSGGYNEQFF
TGTGCCAGCAGCTCCACGGGTAGCGGGGGCTACAATGAGCAGTTCTTC
>TRBJ2-7|TRBD2|TRBV5-1|-
CASSLAGNGREQYF
TGCGCCAGCAGCCTAGCGGGAAACGGGCGCGAGCAGTACTTC
>TRBJ2-7|-|TRBV10-3|-
CASSYSPTYEQYF
TGTGCCAGCAGTTACTCTCCCACCTACGAGCAGTACTTC
>TRBJ2-5|-|TRBV7-9|-
CASSLRLANQETQYF
TGTGCCAGCAGCTTACGCCTAGCGAACCAAGAGACCCAGTACTTC
>TRBJ1-5|-|TRBV10-3|-
CAISAEDSPASGNQPQHF
TGTGCCATCAGTGCTGAGGACAGCCCGGCGTCAGGGAATCAGCCCCAGCATTTT
>TRBJ2-1|TRBD2|TRBV7-6|few
CASSLSINPGLGQNEQFF
TGTGCCAGCAGCTTATCCATAAATCCGGGACTAGGGCAAAATGAGCAGTTCTTC
>TRBJ2-2|-|TRBV5-1|few
CASSELNTGELFF
TGCGCCAGCAGCGAATTAAACACCGGGGAGCTGTTTTTT
>TRBJ1-2|-|TRBV25-1|once
CASSGSTATYGYTF
TGTGCCAGCAGTGGGTCGACGGCTACCTATGGCTACACCTTC
>TRBJ2-5|TRBD1|TRBV7-9|-
CASSPGQGSSKETQYF
TGTGCCAGCAGCCCGGGACAGGGAAGTTCCAAAGAGACCCAGTACTTC
>TRBJ1-3|-|TRBV4-2|-
CASSQDPRGGSGNTIYF
TGTGCCAGCAGCCAAGATCCAAGGGGAGGCTCTGGAAACACCATATATTTT
>TRBJ2-7|-|TRBV27|-
CASSLSVVPSYEQYF
TGTGCCAGCAGTTTATCTGTGGTTCCCTCCTACGAGCAGTACTTC
>TRBJ1-5|-|TRBV28|-
CASSLIRDNQPQHF
TGTGCCAGCAGTTTAATCAGAGACAATCAGCCCCAGCATTTT
>TRBJ2-3|-|TRBV5-6|-
CASSLNWASTDTQYF
TGTGCCAGCAGCTTGAACTGGGCTAGCACAGATACGCAGTATTTT
>TRBJ2-7|TRBD2|TRBV18|-
CASSPYREGLWYEQYF
TGTGCCAGCTCACCGTACCGGGAGGGCCTGTGGTACGAGCAGTACTTC
>TRBJ2-7|TRBD1|TRBV15|-
CATRQGRGSYEQYF
TGTGCCACGAGACAGGGGAGAGGCTCCTACGAGCAGTACTTC
>TRBJ2-1|TRBD1|TRBV5-1|once
CASSPGQVYNEQFF
TGCGCCAGCAGCCCGGGACAGGTTTACAATGAGCAGTTCTTC
>TRBJ2-1|TRBD2|TRBV5-1|-
CASSVGTSVGNEQFF
TGCGCCAGCAGCGTAGGGACTAGCGTCGGCAATGAGCAGTTCTTC
>TRBJ1-1|TRBD1|TRBV19|-
CASSLTLGQLMNTEAFF
TGTGCCAGTAGTCTCACCTTGGGACAGCTAATGAACACTGAAGCTTTCTTT
>TRBJ1-2|TRBD1|TRBV10-2|few
CASSAIDRGLSYGYTF
TGCGCCAGCAGTGCCATAGACAGGGGGCTCTCCTATGGCTACACCTTC
>TRBJ1-4|TRBD1|TRBV6-5|-
CASSYFRDSEKLFF
TGTGCCAGCAGCTATTTCCGGGACAGTGAAAAACTGTTTTTT
>TRBJ2-7|-|TRBV18|-
CASSPSAPGYEQYF
TGTGCCAGCTCACCCAGTGCACCAGGCTACGAGCAGTACTTC
>TRBJ2-1|-|TRBV10-3|-
CAITSGNEQFF
TGTGCCATCACCTCGGGCAATGAGCAGTTCTTC
>TRBJ2-5|-|TRBV5-1|-
CASSLSGQQETQYF
TGCGCCAGCAGCTTGTCTGGGCAGCAAGAGACCCAGTACTTC
>TRBJ2-2|-|TRBV18|-
CASLDSQGNTGELFF
TGTGCCAGCCTTGACTCTCAGGGGAACACCGGGGAGCTGTTTTTT
>TRBJ1-4|TRBD1|TRBV9|-
CASSPGDRGALFF
TGTGCCAGCAGCCCCGGGGACAGGGGGGCACTGTTTTTT
>TRBJ2-7|-|TRBV4-2|-
CASSQEGGGGPRNEQYF
TGTGCCAGCAGCCAAGAAGGGGGCGGGGGGCCAAGGAACGAGCAGTACTTC
>TRBJ2-5|TRBD2|TRBV5-1|-
CASSLEASGRLKETQYF
TGCGCCAGCAGCTTGGAGGCTAGCGGGAGACTCAAAGAGACCCAGTACTTC
>TRBJ1-4|-|TRBV6-7|-
CASIYTLGRSSTEKLFF
TGTGCCAGCATCTACACCTTAGGGCGCTCCTCTACTGAAAAACTGTTTTTT
>TRBJ2-6|-|TRBV28|-
CASSLIGGGTGANVLTF
TGTGCCAGCAGTTTAATCGGAGGCGGGACGGGGGCCAACGTCCTGACTTTC
>TRBJ2-2|-|TRBV7-2|-
CASSTLGTAGELFF
TGTGCCAGCAGCACCCTAGGGACCGCCGGGGAGCTGTTTTTT
>TRBJ2-5|-|TRBV15|once
CATSREAFRYQETQYF
TGTGCCACCAGCAGAGAGGCCTTCCGGTACCAAGAGACCCAGTACTTC
>TRBJ1-2|-|TRBV5-6|-
CASSLDRARSGYTF
TGTGCCAGCAGCTTGGACAGGGCAAGAAGTGGCTACACCTTC
>TRBJ1-4|TRBD1|TRBV18|-
CASSQRQGGNEKLFF
TGTGCCAGCTCACAACGACAGGGGGGAAATGAAAAACTGTTTTTT
>TRBJ2-2|-|TRBV19|once
CASSYRGANTGELFF
TGTGCCAGTAGTTATAGGGGCGCGAACACCGGGGAGCTGTTTTTT
>TRBJ2-1|TRBD1|TRBV7-9|-
CASSLKQGKGNEQFF
TGTGCCAGCAGCTTAAAACAGGGGAAAGGCAATGAGCAGTTCTTC
>TRBJ1-1|TRBD1|TRBV19|-
CASSAGTGRSVMNTEAFF
TGTGCCAGTAGTGCCGGGACAGGAAGATCCGTAATGAACACTGAAGCTTTCTTT
>TRBJ2-7|-|TRBV10-3|-
CAISVQGNEQYF
TGTGCCATCAGTGTTCAGGGAAACGAGCAGTACTTC
>TRBJ2-3|-|TRBV18|-
CASSWTGTDTQYF
TGTGCCAGCTCATGGACGGGCACAGATACGCAGTATTTT
>TRBJ2-2|-|TRBV19|once
CASSPGVGELFF
TGTGCCAGTAGTCCAGGGGTCGGGGAGCTGTTTTTT
>TRBJ2-2|-|TRBV2|-
CASSSRGAGTGELFF
TGTGCCAGCAGTTCACGAGGGGCCGGAACCGGGGAGCTGTTTTTT
>TRBJ2-3|-|TRBV5-1|-
CASGVGGTTDTQYF
TGCGCCAGCGGGGTTGGGGGCACGACAGATACGCAGTATTTT
>TRBJ1-1|-|TRBV18|few
CASSPWVENTEAFF
TGTGCCAGCTCACCATGGGTGGAAAACACTGAAGCTTTCTTT
>TRBJ1-5|-|TRBV18|-
CASSPLDGYSNQPQHF
TGTGCCAGCTCACCATTGGACGGTTATAGCAATCAGCCCCAGCATTTT
>TRBJ1-2|TRBD1|TRBV28|-
CASSLTGGPDYGYTF
TGTGCCAGCAGTTTAACAGGGGGCCCAGACTATGGCTACACCTTC
>TRBJ1-2|-|TRBV30|-
CAWTPPRGGFSYGYTF
TGTGCCTGGACCCCCCCTCGAGGCGGCTTCTCGTATGGCTACACCTTC
>TRBJ1-3|-|TRBV5-4|-
CASSLDGGSGNTIYF
TGTGCCAGCAGCTTGGATGGGGGTTCTGGAAACACCATATATTTT
>TRBJ1-2|-|TRBV7-2|-
CASSSYYDAHYGYTF
TGTGCCAGCAGCTCCTATTATGACGCACACTATGGCTACACCTTC
>TRBJ2-5|TRBD2|TRBV11-2|-
CASSWGGGETQYF
TGTGCCAGCAGCTGGGGCGGGGGAGAGACCCAGTACTTC
>TRBJ1-4|-|TRBV2|-
CASTFQGLSTNEKLFF
TGTGCCAGTACCTTCCAGGGACTCTCAACTAATGAAAAACTGTTTTTT
>TRBJ2-7|-|TRBV18|-
CASSPSNTEGYEQYF
TGTGCCAGCTCACCAAGCAACACCGAGGGTTACGAGCAGTACTTC
>TRBJ2-1|-|TRBV5-8|-
CASSLDTSSTSQFF
TGTGCCAGCAGCTTGGATACTAGCTCCACCTCGCAGTTCTTC
>TRBJ2-5|-|TRBV5-6|-
CASSLEQVMETQYF
TGTGCCAGCAGCTTGGAACAGGTAATGGAGACCCAGTACTTC
>TRBJ2-7|-|TRBV11-2|-
CASSLDRILYEQYF
TGTGCCAGCAGCTTAGATCGAATACTCTACGAGCAGTACTTC
>TRBJ1-1|-|TRBV12-5|few
CASGYLRAGVIEAFF
TGTGCTAGTGGTTACCTTAGAGCGGGGGTCATTGAAGCTTTCTTT
>TRBJ1-5|TRBD1|TRBV7-2|many
CASSLGQGARSNQPQHF
TGTGCCAGCAGCTTAGGACAGGGGGCGCGAAGCAATCAGCCCCAGCATTTT
>TRBJ1-1|-|TRBV27|-
CASTPNGQNTEAFF
TGTGCCAGCACCCCTAACGGACAGAACACTGAAGCTTTCTTT